Below, 15 T cell receptor beta chains from the same sample are listed, as sequenced in a study of blood T cell repertoires in COVID-19. The table came from immunoSEQ multiplex PCR; TCRdb's copy has only in-frame clones and leaves some out. The sample holds about 47,000 clones, approximately 86% seen once. The sequenced sample was peripheral blood. These receptors all come from a man aged 55 to 69 with active COVID-19.

The V call is TRBV28, the J call TRBJ1-6; D not resolved. The germline V gene encodes CDR1 MDHEN and CDR2 SYDVKM. Trimming left V 8 bases short and J 9 bases short, with 17 bases between. This CDR3 spans 14 amino acids. The CDR3 DNA reads TGTGCCAGCGTACGGGAACAAGGGATTTCACCCCTCCACTTT. It is translated as CASVREQGISPLHF.

V gene TRBV28 combines with J gene TRBJ2-7, with D perhaps TRBD2 (7 bases). Trimming stripped 4 bases from V and 7 bases from J, with 20 bases between. The germline CDR1 and CDR2 sequences are MDHEN and SYDVKM. CDR3 length: 15 residues. The CDR3 coding sequence is TGTGCCAGCAGTTCAGGGACACGCGCCGGGGGGGAGCAGTACTTC. Translation: CASSSGTRAGGEQYF.

The chain carries TRBV6-6 and TRBJ1-2; D may be TRBD1 (5 bases). The CDR3 is made up of 13 amino acids. Trimming removed 2 bases at V and 8 bases at J, with 12 bases between. Per germline, CDR1 MNHNY and CDR2 SVGAGI (reference sequence). The DNA of the CDR3 is TGTGCCAGCAGTTACATTGGGGCCGAGGGCTACACCTTC. Its protein product is CASSYIGAEGYTF.

The gene calls are TRBV6-2 or TRBV6-3 and TRBJ2-5; TRBD2 agrees at 11 bases. CDR1 and CDR2 (germline): MNHEY, SVGEGT. The CDR3 contains 14 residues. With V trimmed by 5 bases and J by 5 bases, 4 bases remained unmatched. CDR3 nucleotides: TGTGCCAGCAGTGCTTCTAGCGGGGGGGAGACCCAGTACTTC. Encoded protein: CASSASSGGETQYF.

Remarks on this clone: This same CDR3 is encoded by further DNA sequences in the sample. This chain links TRBV5-1 with TRBJ1-6; 7 nucleotides agree with TRBD1. The CDR3 has 15 residues. The V and J ends lost 0 bases and 4 bases, in that order; junction bases with no gene match: 1. Germline V gives CDR1 SGHRS, CDR2 YFSETQ. CDR3 sequence: CASSLGQGYNSPLHF. The CDR3 DNA reads as TGCGCCAGCAGCTTGGGACAGGGTTATAATTCACCCCTCCACTTT.

The V and J genes are TRBV18 and TRBJ2-1, with 9 nucleotides matching TRBD1. Trimming removed 6 bases from V and 8 bases from J; junction bases left unmatched: 8. The CDR3 length is 14 residues. Germline lookup yields CDR1 KGHSH and CDR2 LQKENI. The CDR3 DNA reads TGTGCCAGCTCTAACAGGGGGCTGTCTGATGAGCAGTTCTTC. It specifies CASSNRGLSDEQFF.

The chain combines TRBV7-3 with TRBJ2-5, with TRBD1 identical over 9 bases. The junction had 7 bases not matched to a gene; V was cut back by 4 bases and J by 7 bases. The CDR3 covers 14 residues. Germline loops: CDR1 SGHTA, CDR2 FQGTGA. The CDR3 DNA reads as TGTGCCAGCAGCTCCGGGACAGGGTCTGGGACCCAGTACTTC. It encodes CASSSGTGSGTQYF.

The chain has TRBV2 and TRBJ2-1; D not resolved. The length of the CDR3 is 13 residues. Per the germline V gene, CDR1 is SNHLY and CDR2 is FYNNEI. V gave up 6 bases and J gave up 7 bases, with 13 bases separating them. Here the CDR3 reads CASSLGTWNEQFF. CDR3 DNA sequence: TGTGCCAGCAGCCTAGGTACCTGGAATGAGCAGTTCTTC.

V is TRBV9 and J is TRBJ1-1; TRBD1 is a possible D gene (5 bases). Trimming stripped 4 bases from V and 2 bases from J, with 18 bases between. CDR1 and CDR2 (germline): SGDLS, YYNGEE. The CDR3 extends over 16 amino acids. CDR3 loop: CASSPQSRVRNTEAFF. CDR3 nucleotides: TGTGCCAGCAGCCCTCAGAGCAGGGTAAGAAACACTGAAGCTTTCTTT.

V is TRBV5-1 and J is TRBJ1-2; D uncertain. With 0 bases removed from V and 6 bases from J, the gap between germline ends came to 6 bases. The CDR3 spans 12 residues. Per germline, CDR1 SGHRS and CDR2 YFSETQ. CDR3 residues: CASSLDFDGYTF. The CDR3 DNA follows: TGCGCCAGCAGCTTGGACTTTGATGGCTACACCTTC.

The rearrangement joins TRBV5-1 to TRBJ2-2; 9 bases map to TRBD1. Germline V gene sequence: CDR1 SGHRS, CDR2 YFSETQ. The CDR3 is 17 residues long. Trimming took 0 bases from V and 4 from J; bases not matched to a gene: 7. CDR3 sequence reads: CASSLGGTGSTTGELFF. CDR3 nucleotides: TGCGCCAGCAGCTTGGGAGGGACAGGGTCGACCACCGGGGAGCTGTTTTTT.

The chain carries TRBV19 and TRBJ2-1; a weak D match, TRBD2 (5 bases). Trimming removed 1 base at V and 2 bases at J, with 9 bases between. Germline V gene sequence: CDR1 LNHDA, CDR2 SQIVND (reference sequence). This CDR3 contains 15 residues. The CDR3 reads CASSIVGSPYNEQFF. CDR3 sequence (DNA): TGTGCCAGTAGTATAGTTGGGAGCCCCTACAATGAGCAGTTCTTC.

This chain joins TRBV25-1 and TRBJ1-1, with a possible D match to TRBD1 (5 bases). The V end was cut by 6 bases, the J end by 5 bases, with 13 bases between. CDR3 size: 13 residues. The germline gives CDR1 MGHDK, CDR2 SYGVNS. In nucleotides, the CDR3 is TGTGCCAGCAGCCAGGGAGGGGTTACTGAAGCTTTCTTT. Its translation: CASSQGGVTEAFF.

This sequence joins TRBV28 and TRBJ2-1; 11 nucleotides line up with TRBD1. Germline V gene sequence: CDR1 MDHEN, CDR2 SYDVKM. This CDR3 region has 15 residues. V lost 7 bases and J lost 0; bases outside the gene matches: 2. CDR3 sequence: CASMGTGGSYNEQFF. As DNA, the CDR3 is TGTGCCAGCATGGGGACAGGGGGCTCCTACAATGAGCAGTTCTTC.

This clone turned up a few times. At one boundary the junction diverges from the germline segment, which might be a read error. The chain carries TRBV19 and TRBJ1-2, with D unresolved. The CDR3 has 12 amino acids. CDR1 LNHDA and CDR2 SQIVND come from the germline V gene (reference sequence). The CDR3 DNA follows: TGTGCCAGTAGTTATTTATTGGCAGAATTCGTCTTC. The encoded protein is CASSYLLAEFVF.